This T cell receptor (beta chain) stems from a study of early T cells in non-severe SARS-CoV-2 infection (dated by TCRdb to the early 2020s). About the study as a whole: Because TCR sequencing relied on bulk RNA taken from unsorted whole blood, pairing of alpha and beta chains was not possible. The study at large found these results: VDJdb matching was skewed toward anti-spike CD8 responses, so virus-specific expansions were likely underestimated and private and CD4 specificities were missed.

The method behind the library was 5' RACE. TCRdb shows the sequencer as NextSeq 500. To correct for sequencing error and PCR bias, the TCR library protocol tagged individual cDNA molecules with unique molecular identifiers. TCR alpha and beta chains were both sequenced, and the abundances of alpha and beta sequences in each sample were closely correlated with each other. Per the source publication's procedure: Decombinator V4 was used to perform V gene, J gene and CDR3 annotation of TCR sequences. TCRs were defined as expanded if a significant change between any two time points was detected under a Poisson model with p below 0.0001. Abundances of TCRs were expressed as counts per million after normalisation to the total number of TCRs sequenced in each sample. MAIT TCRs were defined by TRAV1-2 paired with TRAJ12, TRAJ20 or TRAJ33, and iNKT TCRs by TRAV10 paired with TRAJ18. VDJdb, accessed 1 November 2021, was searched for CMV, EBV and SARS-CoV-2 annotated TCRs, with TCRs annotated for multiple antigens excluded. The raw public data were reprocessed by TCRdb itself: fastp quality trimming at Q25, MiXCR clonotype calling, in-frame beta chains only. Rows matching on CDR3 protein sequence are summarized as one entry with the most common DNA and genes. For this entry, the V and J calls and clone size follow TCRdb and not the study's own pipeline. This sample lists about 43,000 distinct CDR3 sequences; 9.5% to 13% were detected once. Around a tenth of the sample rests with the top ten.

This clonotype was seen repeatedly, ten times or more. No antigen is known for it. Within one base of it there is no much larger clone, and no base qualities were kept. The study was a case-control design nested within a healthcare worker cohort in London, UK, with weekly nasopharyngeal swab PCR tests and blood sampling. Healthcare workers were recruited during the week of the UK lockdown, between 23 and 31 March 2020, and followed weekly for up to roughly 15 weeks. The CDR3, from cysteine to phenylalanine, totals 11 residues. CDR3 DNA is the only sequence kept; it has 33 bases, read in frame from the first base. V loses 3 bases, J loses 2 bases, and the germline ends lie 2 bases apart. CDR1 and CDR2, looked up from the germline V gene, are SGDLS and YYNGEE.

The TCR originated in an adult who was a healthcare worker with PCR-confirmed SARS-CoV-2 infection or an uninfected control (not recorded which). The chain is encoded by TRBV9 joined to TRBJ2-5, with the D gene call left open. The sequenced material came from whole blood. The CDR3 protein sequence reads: CASSGQETQYF. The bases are TGTGCCAGCAGCGGGCAAGAGACCCAGTACTTC.